The 18 T cell receptor beta chains below come from one sample, sequenced in a study of blood T cell repertoires in COVID-19. Profiling relied on immunoSEQ multiplex PCR, and the TCRdb table lists in-frame clones only, not all of them. This sample has roughly 200,000 clones; roughly 90% occur once, and the top ten carry approximately 4.8%. Sequences were obtained from PBMCs or T cells enriched from blood (not recorded which). These receptors came from a woman aged 25 to 45 who had been exposed to COVID-19.

This clone appeared a single time. The chain combines TRBV29-1 with TRBJ1-1, with D possibly being TRBD1 (5 bases). This CDR3 is 12 amino acids long. Germline CDR1 and CDR2: SQVTM and ANQGSEA. V was cut by 7 bases and J by 7 bases, with 16 bases left in between. CDR3 sequence: CSASRARGEAFF. CDR3 coding DNA: TGCAGCGCGAGCAGGGCGAGAGGTGAAGCTTTCTTT. Using reference TRBV29-1 and TRBJ1-1 for the parts outside the CDR3, the full variable domain is SAVISQKPSRDICQRGTSLTIQCQVDSQVTMMFWYRQQPGQSLTLIATANQGSEATYESGFVIDKFPISRPNLTFSTLTVSNMSPEDSSIYLCSASRARGEAFFGQGTRLTVV.

V usage is TRBV21-1 and J usage is TRBJ1-5. TRBV21-1 counts as a pseudogene. This CDR3 has 15 residues. CDR3 bases: TGTGCCAGCACCCGGGGGAATTGGGGCAATCAGCCCCAGCATTTT. It specifies CASTRGNWGNQPQHF.

V usage is TRBV11-2 and J usage is TRBJ1-2; D is unclear. CDR1 and CDR2 from the germline V gene are SGHAT and FQNNGV. V lost 5 bases and J lost 2, with 9 bases in between. This CDR3 has 13 residues. This CDR3 reads CASSQQENYGYTF. The CDR3 nucleotides read TGTGCCAGCAGCCAGCAGGAAAACTATGGCTACACCTTC.

This clone was counted a single time. V is TRBV10-3 and J is TRBJ2-5; TRBD1 aligns across 7 bases. The CDR3 extends over 13 amino acids. Trimming cost V 11 bases and J 1 base; bases outside gene matches: 7. From germline, CDR1 is ENHRY and CDR2 SYGVKD. The DNA for the CDR3 is TGTGCCTCGACAGACAGGGCCCAAGAGACCCAGTACTTC. Encoded protein: CASTDRAQETQYF.

Only one count was recorded for this clone. The chain has TRBV5-1 and TRBJ1-1; tentative D call: TRBD1 (5 bases). The length of the CDR3 is 13 residues. Trimming cost V 2 bases and J 5 bases, with 10 bases left between them. Germline V lookup: CDR1 SGHRS, CDR2 YFSETQ. CDR3 loop: CASSFGGGTEAFF. DNA of the CDR3: TGCGCCAGCAGCTTCGGGGGTGGGACTGAAGCTTTCTTT.

This clone showed up just once. This chain uses TRBV27 with TRBJ1-2; TRBD1 matches 8 bases. This CDR3 has 15 amino acids. The germline CDR1 and CDR2 sequences are MNHEY and SMNVEV (reference sequence). V was pared by 3 bases and J by 4 bases, with 7 bases of the junction left unmatched. CDR3 DNA sequence: TGTGCCAGCAGTTTGATCGGACAGGGCTCCTATGGCTACACCTTC. Translating gives CASSLIGQGSYGYTF.

The J gene is TRBJ2-2, the V gene TRBV11-3; 14 bases align to TRBD2. The V gene's germline CDR1 is SGHNT and CDR2 YENEEA. The CDR3 has 18 residues. Trimming at V came to 1 base and at J to 3 bases, leaving 4 bases not matched to a gene. DNA of the CDR3: TGTGCCAGCAGCTTAGGTGGACTAGCGGGGGGCGACACCGGGGAGCTGTTTTTT. This gives the protein CASSLGGLAGGDTGELFF.

The chain uses TRBV20-1 and TRBJ1-1, with 8 nucleotides matching TRBD1. The CDR3 length is 15 residues. Germline CDR1 reads DFQATT; CDR2 reads SNEGSKA (reference sequence). Trimming at V came to 3 bases and at J to 0 bases, leaving 6 bases not matched to a gene. The CDR3 bases are TGCAGTGCTAGTGACAGGGGAGGGATGAACACTGAAGCTTTCTTT. Amino acid sequence: CSASDRGGMNTEAFF.

The rearrangement links TRBV7-2 to TRBJ2-1, with D possibly matching TRBD1 (6 bases). CDR1 and CDR2 (germline): SGHTA, FQGNSA. The V gene lost 5 bases and the J gene lost 3 bases, with 11 bases spanning the gap. The CDR3 has 14 amino acids. This CDR3 is CASSRDINYNEQFF. The CDR3 coding sequence is TGTGCCAGCAGCCGGGACATCAACTACAATGAGCAGTTCTTC.

The CDR3 protein is CASSPWTGKAVYGNQPQHF. CDR3 in DNA: TGTGCCAGTAGTCCCTGGACAGGTAAGGCGGTTTATGGCAATCAGCCCCAGCATTTT. The chain is built from TRBV19 and TRBJ1-5; 7 nucleotides agree with TRBD1. Germline trimming cut 5 bases from V and 2 bases from J; bases unmatched to any gene: 18. This CDR3 contains 19 residues. Germline CDR1 is LNHDA and CDR2 is SQIVND (reference sequence).

J is TRBJ2-5 and V is TRBV27; D is perhaps TRBD1 (6 bases). This CDR3 comprises 15 residues. The V end lost 3 bases, the J end lost 7 bases, and 18 bases lay between the germline ends. Germline-derived CDR1 and CDR2 are MNHEY and SMNVEV (reference sequence). CDR3 nucleotide sequence: TGTGCCAGCAGTTTTCGTCTTGACAGGACCCTGACCCAGTACTTC. Translating it yields CASSFRLDRTLTQYF.

CDR3 DNA sequence: TGCGCCAGCAGCTCATCCTTTAGGACAGGGTTGAGCGAGCAGTACTTC. This sequence encodes CASSSSFRTGLSEQYF. J is TRBJ2-7 and V is TRBV5-1; TRBD1 matches 8 bases. After removal of 3 bases from V and 6 bases from J, the junction contained 14 bases not matched to a gene. This CDR3 contains 16 residues. The V gene's germline CDR1 is SGHRS and CDR2 YFSETQ. The full variable domain, in which reference TRBV5-1 and TRBJ2-7 provide the parts outside the CDR3, is KAGVTQTPRYLIKTRGQQVTLSCSPISGHRSVSWYQQTPGQGLQFLFEYFSETQRNKGNFPGRFSGRQFSNSRSEMNVSTLELGDSALYLCASSSSFRTGLSEQYFGPGTRLTVT.

The chain couples TRBV6-1 to TRBJ2-7; 7 positions agree with TRBD1. Trimming took 3 bases from V and 5 from J; bases not matched to a gene: 7. The germline gives CDR1 MNHNS, CDR2 SASEGT. The CDR3 sequence is 14 residues long. CDR3 sequence (DNA): TGTGCCAGCAGTGAGACAGGGTCCGCCGACGAGCAGTACTTC. Residues: CASSETGSADEQYF.

The chain carries TRBV7-6 and TRBJ1-2, with a tentative D call TRBD1 (6 bases). Germline CDR1 reads SGHVS; CDR2 reads FNYEAQ. The length of the CDR3 is 13 residues. V was cut by 4 bases and J by 7 bases, with 13 bases left in between. The CDR3: CASSSPDSSGYTF. Here the CDR3 DNA reads TGTGCCAGCAGCTCCCCGGACAGCAGTGGCTACACCTTC.

The V call is TRBV27, the J call TRBJ1-5; the D gene is possibly TRBD1 (6 bases). CDR3 size: 14 residues. V lost 6 bases, J lost 7 bases, and 16 bases lay in between. Germline-derived CDR1 and CDR2 are MNHEY and SMNVEV (reference sequence). The CDR3 sequence: CASRLGGAGQPQHF. As DNA, the CDR3 is TGTGCCAGCAGACTTGGGGGGGCAGGGCAGCCCCAGCATTTT.

The CDR3 DNA reads as TGTGCCAGCTCCCCCCAGGCCGGGACACCTCAAGAGACCCAGTACTTC. It yields the protein CASSPQAGTPQETQYF. The chain has TRBV18 and TRBJ2-5; TRBD1 is a possible D gene (6 bases). Per the germline V gene, CDR1 is KGHSH and CDR2 is LQKENI. Trimming stripped 6 bases from V and 2 bases from J, with 19 bases between. The CDR3 is 16 amino acids.

This chain connects TRBV19 to TRBJ2-6; 8 bases match TRBD1. With 3 bases clipped from V and 3 bases from J, the junction kept 13 bases outside the gene matches. The CDR3 contains 19 residues. The germline V gene has CDR1 LNHDA and CDR2 SQIVND (reference sequence). The CDR3 region is CASSIRGRGQNGGANVLTF. As DNA, the CDR3 is TGTGCCAGTAGTATCCGAGGCAGGGGGCAAAACGGTGGGGCCAACGTCCTGACTTTC.

This chain joins TRBV27 and TRBJ2-7; TRBD2 aligns across 7 bases. With V trimmed by 6 bases and J by 2 bases, 7 bases remained unmatched. Germline V gene lookup returns CDR1 MNHEY and CDR2 SMNVEV (reference sequence). This CDR3 region has 14 residues. CDR3 bases: TGTGCCAGCAGCGCGTTCGGGGGGACCTACGAGCAGTACTTC. Translating gives CASSAFGGTYEQYF.